These 2 T cell receptor beta chains were all obtained from the same sample, sequenced in a study of OX40 agonist ivuxolimab in advanced cancers. Libraries were prepared by immunoSEQ multiplex PCR; TCRdb keeps only in-frame clonotypes and omits some of them. The profile shows roughly 90,000 clones, approximately 85% of them singletons. Source: CD4+ or CD8+ T cells sorted from blood, taken in a trial of the OX40 agonist ivuxolimab. Receptors were obtained from an adult with an advanced solid tumor such as melanoma, head and neck, liver or kidney cancer.

This clone was counted a single time. The V call is TRBV6-4, the J call TRBJ1-4; 8 positions match TRBD1. Germline V gene lookup returns CDR1 MRHNA and CDR2 SNTAGT. J was trimmed by 8 bases and V by 6 bases; bases with no gene match: 8. This CDR3 is 14 amino acids long. The CDR3 DNA reads as TGTGCCAGCAGAGCCGGACAGGGTGGCGAAAAACTGTTTTTT. It translates to CASRAGQGGEKLFF.

The chain carries TRBV5-1 and TRBJ1-3; D possibly corresponds to TRBD1 (6 bases). Germline CDR1 is SGHRS and CDR2 is YFSETQ. The CDR3 totals 17 residues. Trimming cost V 4 bases and J 0 bases, with 17 bases left between them. The CDR3 DNA is TGCGCCAGCAGCGGCACAGCGGGGGCCAGCTCTGGAAACACCATATATTTT. Its protein product is CASSGTAGASSGNTIYF.